This T cell receptor (beta chain) stems from a study of PD-L1 blockade in urothelial cancer. The time point was: pretreatment peripheral blood. Some clones are missing from TCRdb's copy, which holds only in-frame ones; the method was immunoSEQ multiplex PCR. The table records around 40,000 clones, 91% of them present only once. With V trimmed by 1 base and J by 6 bases, 3 bases remained unmatched. Germline V gene lookup returns CDR1 SEHNR and CDR2 FQNEAQ (reference sequence). This CDR3 comprises 15 residues. This receptor was identified in a woman aged 60-70 years with urothelial cancer. The sequences come from PBMCs, collected around atezolizumab (anti-PD-L1) treatment. The V and J genes are TRBV7-9 and TRBJ1-4; 9 bases agree with TRBD1. The CDR3 sequence is CASSLGDRDDEKLFF. The CDR3 bases are TGTGCCAGCAGCTTAGGGGACAGGGATGATGAAAAACTGTTTTTT.